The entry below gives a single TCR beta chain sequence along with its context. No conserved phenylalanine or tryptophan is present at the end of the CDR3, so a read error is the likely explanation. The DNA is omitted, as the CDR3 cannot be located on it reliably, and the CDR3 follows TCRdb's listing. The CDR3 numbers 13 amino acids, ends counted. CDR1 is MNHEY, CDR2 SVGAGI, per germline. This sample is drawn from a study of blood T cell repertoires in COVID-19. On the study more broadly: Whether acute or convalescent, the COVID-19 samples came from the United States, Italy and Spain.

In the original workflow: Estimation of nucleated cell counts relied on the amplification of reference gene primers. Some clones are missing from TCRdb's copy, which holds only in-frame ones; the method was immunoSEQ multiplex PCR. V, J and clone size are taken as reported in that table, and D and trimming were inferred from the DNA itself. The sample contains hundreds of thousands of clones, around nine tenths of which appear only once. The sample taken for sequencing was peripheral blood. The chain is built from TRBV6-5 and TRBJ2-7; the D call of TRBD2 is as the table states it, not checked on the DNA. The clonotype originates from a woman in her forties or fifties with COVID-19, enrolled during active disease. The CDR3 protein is CASSYEPGGPRAL.